This TCR beta chain was documented in a study of T cell clusters in autoimmune cytopenias. Approximately 40,000 genome equivalents of blood DNA were amplified for TRB. As to this clonotype: Its antigen is undetermined.

General study results and limits: Healthy donors had roughly 3.3-fold more exclusive TRB clusters than active autoimmune hepatitis patients. TRB repertoire shifts in secondary cytopenia and chronic lymphocytic leukemia mostly reflected lymphoma, not autoimmunity. Comparing secondary cytopenia with chronic lymphocytic leukemia showed no cluster-lack signature, apparently masked by lymphoma repertoire.

One tube held mixed TRB-A and TRB-B primer pools for touch-down PCR. TCRdb re-called the multiplex PCR reads, yielding one record per CDR3 amino acid sequence without DNA. This sample contains around 760 distinct CDR3 sequences. Source material: peripheral blood. The TCR sequence derives from a human donor with an autoimmune cytopenia or autoimmune hepatitis (not recorded which).

This CDR3 reads CASSVDGDVTEAFF. The chain couples TRBV9 to TRBJ1-1; TCRdb reports TRBD1, a call that lacks DNA to check it against. In germline, CDR1 is SGDLS, CDR2 YYNGEE. This CDR3 is 14 amino acids long.